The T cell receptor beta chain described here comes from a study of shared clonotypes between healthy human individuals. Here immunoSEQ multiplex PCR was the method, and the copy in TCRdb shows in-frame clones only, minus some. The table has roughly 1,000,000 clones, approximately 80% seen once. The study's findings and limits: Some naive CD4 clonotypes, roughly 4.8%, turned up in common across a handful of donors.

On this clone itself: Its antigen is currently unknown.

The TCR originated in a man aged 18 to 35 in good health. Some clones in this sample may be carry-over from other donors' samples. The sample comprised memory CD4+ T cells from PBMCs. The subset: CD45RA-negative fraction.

The CDR3 nucleotides are TGTGCCACCCGTGGGGGGTTTGTCACTGAAGCTTTCTTT. As protein: CATRGGFVTEAFF. The chain has TRBV6-5 and TRBJ1-1, with a weak D call TRBD1 (5 bases). The V end was cut by 10 bases, the J end by 4 bases, with 16 bases between. The CDR3 has 13 residues. The germline V gene has CDR1 MNHEY and CDR2 SVGAGI.